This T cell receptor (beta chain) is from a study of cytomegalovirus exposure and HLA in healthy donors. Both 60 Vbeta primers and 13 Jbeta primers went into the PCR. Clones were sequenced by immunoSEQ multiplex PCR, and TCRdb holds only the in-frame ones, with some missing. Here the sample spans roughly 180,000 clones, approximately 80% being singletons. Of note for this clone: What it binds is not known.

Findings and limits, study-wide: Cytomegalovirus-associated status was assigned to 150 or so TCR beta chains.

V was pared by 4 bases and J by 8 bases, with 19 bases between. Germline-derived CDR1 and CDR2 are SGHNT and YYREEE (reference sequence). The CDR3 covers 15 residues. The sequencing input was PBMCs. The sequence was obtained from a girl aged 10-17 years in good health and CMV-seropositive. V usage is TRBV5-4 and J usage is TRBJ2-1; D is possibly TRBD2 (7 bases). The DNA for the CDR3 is TGTGCCAGCAGCGGAGGGGGAGGGCGGGGGCATGAGCAGTTCTTC. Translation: CASSGGGGRGHEQFF.